The T cell receptor beta chain under discussion was sequenced for a study of blood T cell repertoires in COVID-19. In the study overall: Collection of acute and convalescent COVID-19 samples took place in the United States, Italy and Spain.

Per the study methods: Amplification with reference gene primers provided the estimates of nucleated cell counts. The data were produced by immunoSEQ multiplex PCR, yet TCRdb's version contains in-frame clones alone and is incomplete. That table supplies the V and J calls and clone size; D and trimming were determined from the DNA. The repertoire holds under 150,000 clones, with approximately 81% as singletons. Germline V gene data show CDR1 as MNHEY and CDR2 as SVGAGI. V was pared by 11 bases and J by 0 bases, with 7 bases of the junction left unmatched. This CDR3 comprises 14 residues. The TCR originated in a human donor in a cohort sampled during active COVID-19. The V and J genes are TRBV6-5 and TRBJ2-3; TRBD1 agrees at 8 bases. Source material: peripheral blood. The CDR3 protein is CASQTGVSTDTQYF. Here the CDR3 DNA reads TGTGCCTCTCAGACAGGGGTCAGCACAGATACGCAGTATTTT.